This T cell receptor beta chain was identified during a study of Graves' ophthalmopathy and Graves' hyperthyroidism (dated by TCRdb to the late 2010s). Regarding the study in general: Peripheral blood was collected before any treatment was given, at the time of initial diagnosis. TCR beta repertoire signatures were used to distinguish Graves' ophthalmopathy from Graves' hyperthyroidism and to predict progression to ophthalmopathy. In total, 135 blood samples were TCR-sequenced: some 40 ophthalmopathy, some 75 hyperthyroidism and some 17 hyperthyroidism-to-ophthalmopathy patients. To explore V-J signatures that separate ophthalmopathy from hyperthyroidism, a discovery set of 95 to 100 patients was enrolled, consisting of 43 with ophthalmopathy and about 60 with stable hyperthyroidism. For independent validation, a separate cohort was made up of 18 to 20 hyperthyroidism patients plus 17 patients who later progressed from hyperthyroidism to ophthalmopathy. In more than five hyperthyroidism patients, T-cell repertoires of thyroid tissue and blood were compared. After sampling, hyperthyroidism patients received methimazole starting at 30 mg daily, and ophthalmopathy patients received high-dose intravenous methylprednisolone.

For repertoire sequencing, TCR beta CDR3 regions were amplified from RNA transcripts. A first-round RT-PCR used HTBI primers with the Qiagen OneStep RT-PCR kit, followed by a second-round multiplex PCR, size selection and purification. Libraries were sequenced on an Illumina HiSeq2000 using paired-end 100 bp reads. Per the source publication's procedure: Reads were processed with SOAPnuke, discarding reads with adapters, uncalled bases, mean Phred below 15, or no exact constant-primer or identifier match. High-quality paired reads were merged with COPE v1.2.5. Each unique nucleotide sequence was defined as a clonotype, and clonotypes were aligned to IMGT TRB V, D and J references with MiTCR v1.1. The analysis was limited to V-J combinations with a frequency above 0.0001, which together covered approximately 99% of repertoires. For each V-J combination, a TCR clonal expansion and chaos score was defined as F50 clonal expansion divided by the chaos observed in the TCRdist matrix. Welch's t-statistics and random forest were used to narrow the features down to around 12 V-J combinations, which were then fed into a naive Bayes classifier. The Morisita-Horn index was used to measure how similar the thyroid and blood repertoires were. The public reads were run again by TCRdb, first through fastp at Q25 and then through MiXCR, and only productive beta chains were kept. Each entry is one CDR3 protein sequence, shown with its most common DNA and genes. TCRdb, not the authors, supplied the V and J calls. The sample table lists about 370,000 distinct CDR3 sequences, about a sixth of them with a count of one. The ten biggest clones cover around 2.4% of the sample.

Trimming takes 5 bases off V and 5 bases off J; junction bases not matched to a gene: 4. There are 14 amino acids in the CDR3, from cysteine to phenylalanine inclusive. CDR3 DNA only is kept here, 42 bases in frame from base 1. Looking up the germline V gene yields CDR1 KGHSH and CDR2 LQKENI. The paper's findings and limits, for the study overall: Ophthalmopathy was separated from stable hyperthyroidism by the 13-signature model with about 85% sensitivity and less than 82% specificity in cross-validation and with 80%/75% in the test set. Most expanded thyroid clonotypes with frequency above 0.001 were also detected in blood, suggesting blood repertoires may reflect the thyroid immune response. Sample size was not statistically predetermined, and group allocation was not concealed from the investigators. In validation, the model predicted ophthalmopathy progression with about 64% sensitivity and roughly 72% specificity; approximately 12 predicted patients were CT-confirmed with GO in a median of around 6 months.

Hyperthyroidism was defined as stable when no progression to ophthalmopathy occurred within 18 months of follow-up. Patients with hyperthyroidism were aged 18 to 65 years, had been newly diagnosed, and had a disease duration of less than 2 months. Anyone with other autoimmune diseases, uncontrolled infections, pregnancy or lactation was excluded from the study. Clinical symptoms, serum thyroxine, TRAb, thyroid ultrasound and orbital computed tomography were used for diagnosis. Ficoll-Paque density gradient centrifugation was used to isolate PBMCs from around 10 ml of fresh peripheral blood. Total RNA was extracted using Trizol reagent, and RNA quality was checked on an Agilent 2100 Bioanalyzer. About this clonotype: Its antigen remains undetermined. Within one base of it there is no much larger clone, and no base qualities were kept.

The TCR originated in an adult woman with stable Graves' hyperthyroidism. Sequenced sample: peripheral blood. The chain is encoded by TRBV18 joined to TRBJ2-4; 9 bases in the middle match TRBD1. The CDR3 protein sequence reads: CASSKDRGENIQYF. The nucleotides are TGTGCCAGCTCAAAGGACAGGGGAGAAAACATTCAGTACTTC.